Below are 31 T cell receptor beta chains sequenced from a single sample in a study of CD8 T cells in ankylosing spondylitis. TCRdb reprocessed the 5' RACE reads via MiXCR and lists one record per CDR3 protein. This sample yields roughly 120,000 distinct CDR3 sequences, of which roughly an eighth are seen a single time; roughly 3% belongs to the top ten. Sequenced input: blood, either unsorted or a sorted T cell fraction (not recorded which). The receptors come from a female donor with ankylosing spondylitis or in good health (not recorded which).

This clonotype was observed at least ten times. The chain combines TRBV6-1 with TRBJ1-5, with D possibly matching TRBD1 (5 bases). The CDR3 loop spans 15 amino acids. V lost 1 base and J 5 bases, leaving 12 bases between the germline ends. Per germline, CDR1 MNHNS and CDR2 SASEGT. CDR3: CASSEGGGPHQPQHF. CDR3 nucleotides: TGTGCCAGCAGTGAAGGTGGGGGTCCGCATCAGCCCCAGCATTTT.

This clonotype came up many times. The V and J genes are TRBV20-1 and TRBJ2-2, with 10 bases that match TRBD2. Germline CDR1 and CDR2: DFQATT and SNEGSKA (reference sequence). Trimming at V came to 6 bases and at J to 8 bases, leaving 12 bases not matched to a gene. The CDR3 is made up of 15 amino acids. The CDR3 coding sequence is TGCAGTGCCAGGGCGCTAGCGGGAGCAGGAGGGGAGCTGTTTTTT. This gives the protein CSARALAGAGGELFF.

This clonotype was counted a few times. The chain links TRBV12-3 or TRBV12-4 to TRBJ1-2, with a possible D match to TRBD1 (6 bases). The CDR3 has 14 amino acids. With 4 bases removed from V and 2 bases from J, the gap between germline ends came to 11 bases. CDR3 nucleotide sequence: TGTGCCAGCAGTTCCCCGGGGGCCAACTATGGCTACACCTTC. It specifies CASSSPGANYGYTF.

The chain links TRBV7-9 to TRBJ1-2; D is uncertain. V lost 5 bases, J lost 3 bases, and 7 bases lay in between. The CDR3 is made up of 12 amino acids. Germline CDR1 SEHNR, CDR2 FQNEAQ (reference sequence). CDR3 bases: TGTGCCAGCAGCACGAGTCACTATGGCTACACCTTC. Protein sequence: CASSTSHYGYTF.

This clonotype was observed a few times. CDR3 amino acids: CASGATGRPSGELFF. In DNA, the CDR3 is TGTGCCAGCGGCGCCACGGGACGGCCCTCCGGGGAGCTGTTTTTT. The chain employs TRBV7-6 and TRBJ2-2; D is possibly TRBD1 or TRBD2 (5 bases each). Germline CDR1 is SGHVS and CDR2 is FNYEAQ. Trimming pared 8 bases from V and 6 bases from J, leaving 19 bases between. This CDR3 has 15 amino acids.

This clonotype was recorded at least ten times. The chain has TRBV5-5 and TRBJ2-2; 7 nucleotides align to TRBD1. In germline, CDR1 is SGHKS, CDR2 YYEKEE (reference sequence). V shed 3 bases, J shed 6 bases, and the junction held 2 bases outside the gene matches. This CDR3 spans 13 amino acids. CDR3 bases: TGTGCCAGCAGCTCAACAGGGGCCGGGGAGCTGTTTTTT. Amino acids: CASSSTGAGELFF. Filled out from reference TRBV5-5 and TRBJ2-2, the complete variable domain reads DAGVTQSPTHLIKTRGQQVTLRCSPISGHKSVSWYQQVLGQGPQFIFQYYEKEERGRGNFPDRFSARQFPNYSSELNVNALLLGDSALYLCASSSTGAGELFFGEGSRLTVL.

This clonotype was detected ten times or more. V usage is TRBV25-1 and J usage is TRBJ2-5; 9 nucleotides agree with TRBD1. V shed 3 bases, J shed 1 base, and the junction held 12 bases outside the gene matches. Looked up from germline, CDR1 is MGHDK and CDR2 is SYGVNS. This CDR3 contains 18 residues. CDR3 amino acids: CASSDGRGTGPFQETQYF. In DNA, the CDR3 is TGTGCCAGCAGTGATGGTCGAGGGACAGGGCCCTTCCAAGAGACCCAGTACTTC.

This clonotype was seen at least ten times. DNA of the CDR3: TGCAGTGCAGGACACCAAGAGACCCAGTACTTC. Encoded protein: CSAGHQETQYF. The V call is TRBV20-1, the J call TRBJ2-5; D remains ambiguous. Germline loops: CDR1 DFQATT, CDR2 SNEGSKA (reference sequence). The germline V and J ends were trimmed by 6 bases and 0 bases, with 5 bases remaining between them. This CDR3 has 11 residues.

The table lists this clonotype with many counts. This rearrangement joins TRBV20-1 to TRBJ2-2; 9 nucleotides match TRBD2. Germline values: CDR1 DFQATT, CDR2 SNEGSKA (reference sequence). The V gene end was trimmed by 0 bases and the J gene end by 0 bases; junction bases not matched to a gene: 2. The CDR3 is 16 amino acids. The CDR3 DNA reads TGCAGTGCTAGAGATTTAGCGGGAGCGAACACCGGGGAGCTGTTTTTT. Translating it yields CSARDLAGANTGELFF.

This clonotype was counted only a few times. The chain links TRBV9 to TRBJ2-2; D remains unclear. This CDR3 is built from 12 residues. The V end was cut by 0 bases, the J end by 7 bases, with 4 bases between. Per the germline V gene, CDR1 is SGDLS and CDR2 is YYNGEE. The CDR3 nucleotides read TGTGCCAGCAGCGTAGTGGGCGGGGAGCTGTTTTTT. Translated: CASSVVGGELFF.

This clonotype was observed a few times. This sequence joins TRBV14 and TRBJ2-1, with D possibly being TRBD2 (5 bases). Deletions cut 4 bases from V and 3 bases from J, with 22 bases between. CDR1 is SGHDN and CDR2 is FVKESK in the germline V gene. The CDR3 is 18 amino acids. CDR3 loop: CASSPQPWRPSSYNEQFF. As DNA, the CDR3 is TGTGCCAGCAGCCCACAACCCTGGCGCCCTAGCAGCTACAATGAGCAGTTCTTC.

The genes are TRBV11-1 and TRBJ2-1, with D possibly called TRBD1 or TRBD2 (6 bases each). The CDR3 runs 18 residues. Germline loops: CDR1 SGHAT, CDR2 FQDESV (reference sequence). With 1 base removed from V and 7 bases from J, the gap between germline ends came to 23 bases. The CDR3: CASSLVGGGQLRRNEQFF. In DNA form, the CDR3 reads TGTGCCAGCAGCTTAGTTGGGGGAGGACAGCTAAGAAGGAATGAGCAGTTCTTC.

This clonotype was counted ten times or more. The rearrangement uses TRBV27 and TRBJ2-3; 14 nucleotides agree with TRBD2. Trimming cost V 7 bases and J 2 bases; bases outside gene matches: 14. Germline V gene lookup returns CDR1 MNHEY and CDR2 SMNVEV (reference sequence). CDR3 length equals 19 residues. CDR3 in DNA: TGTGCCAGCAAAGCTCTACCCGGGACTAGCGGGGGCCCCACAGATACGCAGTATTTT. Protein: CASKALPGTSGGPTDTQYF.

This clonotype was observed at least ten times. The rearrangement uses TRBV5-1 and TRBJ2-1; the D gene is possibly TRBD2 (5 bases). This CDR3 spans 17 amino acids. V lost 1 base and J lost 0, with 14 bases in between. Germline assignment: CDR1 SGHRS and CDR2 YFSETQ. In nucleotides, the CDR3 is TGCGCCAGCAGCTTGTATGAGGGTTTGAGCTCCTACAATGAGCAGTTCTTC. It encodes CASSLYEGLSSYNEQFF.

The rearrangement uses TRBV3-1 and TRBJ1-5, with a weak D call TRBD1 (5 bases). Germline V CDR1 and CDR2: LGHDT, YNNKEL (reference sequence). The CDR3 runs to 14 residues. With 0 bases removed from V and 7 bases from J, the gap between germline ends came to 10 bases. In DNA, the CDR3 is TGTGCCAGCAGCCAAGACGGGGGACTCCAGCCCCAGCATTTT. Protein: CASSQDGGLQPQHF.

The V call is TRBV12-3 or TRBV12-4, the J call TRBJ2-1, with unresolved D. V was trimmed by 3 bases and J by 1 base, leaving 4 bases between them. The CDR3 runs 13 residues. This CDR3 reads CASSFGSYNEQFF. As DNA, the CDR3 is TGTGCCAGCAGTTTTGGTTCCTACAATGAGCAGTTCTTC.

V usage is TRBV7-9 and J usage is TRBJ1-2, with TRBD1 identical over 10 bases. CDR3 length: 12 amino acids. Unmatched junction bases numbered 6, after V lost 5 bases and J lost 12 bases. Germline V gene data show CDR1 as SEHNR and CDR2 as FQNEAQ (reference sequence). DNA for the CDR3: TGTGCCAGCAGCCCTTTGACAGGGGGCGACACCTTC. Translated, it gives CASSPLTGGDTF.

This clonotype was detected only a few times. CDR3 region: CASSQSRGAGQPQHF. Here the CDR3 DNA reads TGTGCCAGCAGCCAGTCCCGGGGCGCAGGTCAGCCCCAGCATTTT. The V call is TRBV3-1, the J call TRBJ1-5; TRBD1 might be the D (5 bases). V was pared by 3 bases and J by 6 bases, with 15 bases between. The CDR3 is 15 residues long. Germline CDR1 LGHDT, CDR2 YNNKEL (reference sequence).

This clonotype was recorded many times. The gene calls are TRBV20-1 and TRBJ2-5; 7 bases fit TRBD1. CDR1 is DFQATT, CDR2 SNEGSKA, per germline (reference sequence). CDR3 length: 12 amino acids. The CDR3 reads CRLRGRQETQYF. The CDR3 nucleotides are TGCAGGCTTAGGGGGCGGCAAGAGACCCAGTACTTC.

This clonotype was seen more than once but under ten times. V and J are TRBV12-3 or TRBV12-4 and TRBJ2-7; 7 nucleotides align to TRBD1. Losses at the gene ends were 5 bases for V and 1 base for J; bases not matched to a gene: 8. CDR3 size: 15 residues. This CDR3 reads CASSPTRGQSYEQYF. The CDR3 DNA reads TGTGCCAGCAGTCCAACCCGGGGACAGTCCTACGAGCAGTACTTC.

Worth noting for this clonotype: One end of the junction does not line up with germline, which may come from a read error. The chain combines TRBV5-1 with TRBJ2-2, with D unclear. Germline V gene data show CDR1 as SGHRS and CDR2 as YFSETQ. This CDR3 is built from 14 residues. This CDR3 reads CASRLETNTGELFF. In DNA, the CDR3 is TGCGCCAGCAGATTGGAGACTAACACCGGGGAGCTGTTTTTT.

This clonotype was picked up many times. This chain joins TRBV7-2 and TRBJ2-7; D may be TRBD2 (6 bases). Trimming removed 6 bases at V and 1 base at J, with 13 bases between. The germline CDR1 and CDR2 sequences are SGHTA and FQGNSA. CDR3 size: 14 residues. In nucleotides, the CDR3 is TGTGCCAGCAGTCGACTAGGGAATTCCTACGAGCAGTACTTC. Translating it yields CASSRLGNSYEQYF.

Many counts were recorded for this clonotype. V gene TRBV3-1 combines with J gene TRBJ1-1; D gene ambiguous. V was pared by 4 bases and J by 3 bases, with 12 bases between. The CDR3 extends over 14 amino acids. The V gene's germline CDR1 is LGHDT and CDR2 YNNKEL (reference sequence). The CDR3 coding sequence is TGTGCCAGCAGCCGTCGAGTCGGGGACACTGAAGCTTTCTTT. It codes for CASSRRVGDTEAFF.

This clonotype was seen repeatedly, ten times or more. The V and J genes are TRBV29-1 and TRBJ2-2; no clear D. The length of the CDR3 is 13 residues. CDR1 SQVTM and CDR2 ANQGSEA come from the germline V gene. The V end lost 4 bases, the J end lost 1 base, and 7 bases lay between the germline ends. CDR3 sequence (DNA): TGCAGCGTTGTCCAGTTGAACACCGGGGAGCTGTTTTTT. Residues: CSVVQLNTGELFF.

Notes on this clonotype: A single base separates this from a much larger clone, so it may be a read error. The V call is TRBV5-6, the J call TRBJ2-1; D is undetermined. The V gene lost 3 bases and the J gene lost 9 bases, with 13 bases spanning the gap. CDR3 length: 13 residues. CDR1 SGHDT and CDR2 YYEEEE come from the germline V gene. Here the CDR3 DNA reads TGTGCCAGCAGCTCGGAGCCGCGATCTGAGCAGTTCTTC. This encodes CASSSEPRSEQFF.

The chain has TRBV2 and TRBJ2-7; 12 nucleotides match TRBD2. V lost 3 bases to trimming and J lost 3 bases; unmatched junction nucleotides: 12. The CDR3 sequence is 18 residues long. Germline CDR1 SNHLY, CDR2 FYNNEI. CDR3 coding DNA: TGTGCCAGCAGTGAGAGGACTAGCGGGGTACTGACGGTCTACGAGCAGTACTTC. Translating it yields CASSERTSGVLTVYEQYF.

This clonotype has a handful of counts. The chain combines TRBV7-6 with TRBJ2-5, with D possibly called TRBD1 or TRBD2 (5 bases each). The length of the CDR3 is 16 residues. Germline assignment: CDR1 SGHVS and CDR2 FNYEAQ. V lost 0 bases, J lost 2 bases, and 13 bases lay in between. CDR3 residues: CASSLALREKQETQYF. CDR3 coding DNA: TGTGCCAGCAGCTTAGCCCTCAGGGAGAAACAAGAGACCCAGTACTTC. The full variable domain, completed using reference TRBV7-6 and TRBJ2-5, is GAGVSQSPRYKVTKRGQDVALRCDPISGHVSLYWYRQALGQGPEFLTYFNYEAQQDKSGLPNDRFSAERPEGSISTLTIQRTEQRDSAMYRCASSLALREKQETQYFGPGTRLLVL.

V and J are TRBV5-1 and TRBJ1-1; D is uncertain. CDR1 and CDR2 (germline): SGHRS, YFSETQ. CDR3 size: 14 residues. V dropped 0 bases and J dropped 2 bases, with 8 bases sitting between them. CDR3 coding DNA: TGCGCCAGCAGCTTGGAACAGAGTAACACTGAAGCTTTCTTT. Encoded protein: CASSLEQSNTEAFF.

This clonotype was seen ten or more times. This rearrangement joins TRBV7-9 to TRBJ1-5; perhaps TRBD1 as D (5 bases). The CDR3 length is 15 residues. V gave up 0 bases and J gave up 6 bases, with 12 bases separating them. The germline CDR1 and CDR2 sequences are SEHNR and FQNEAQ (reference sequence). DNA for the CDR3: TGTGCCAGCAGCTTAGCCTCAGGGATCGGTCAGCCCCAGCATTTT. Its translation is CASSLASGIGQPQHF.

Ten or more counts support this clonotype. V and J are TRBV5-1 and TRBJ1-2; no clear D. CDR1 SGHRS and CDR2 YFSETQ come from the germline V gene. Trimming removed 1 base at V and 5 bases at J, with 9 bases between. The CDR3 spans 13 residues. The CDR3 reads CASSLRSNYGYTF. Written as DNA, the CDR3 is TGCGCCAGCAGCTTGAGATCGAATTATGGCTACACCTTC.

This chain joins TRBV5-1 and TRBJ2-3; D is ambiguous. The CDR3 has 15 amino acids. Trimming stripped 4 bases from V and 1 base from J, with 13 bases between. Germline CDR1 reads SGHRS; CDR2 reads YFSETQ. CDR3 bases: TGCGCCAGCAGCCCCCGGGTGGTCGGCACAGATACGCAGTATTTT. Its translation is CASSPRVVGTDTQYF.